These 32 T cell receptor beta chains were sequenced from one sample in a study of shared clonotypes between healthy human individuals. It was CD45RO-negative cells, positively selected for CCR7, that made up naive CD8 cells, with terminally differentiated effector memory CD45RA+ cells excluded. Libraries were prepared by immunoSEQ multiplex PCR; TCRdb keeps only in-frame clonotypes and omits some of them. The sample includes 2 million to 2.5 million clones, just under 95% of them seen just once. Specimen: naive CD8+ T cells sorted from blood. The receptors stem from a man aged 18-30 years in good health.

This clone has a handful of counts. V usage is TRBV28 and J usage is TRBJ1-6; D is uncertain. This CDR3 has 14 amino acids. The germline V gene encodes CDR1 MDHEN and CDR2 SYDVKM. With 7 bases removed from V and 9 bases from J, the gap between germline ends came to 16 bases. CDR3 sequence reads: CASTTVGMGSPLHF. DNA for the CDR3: TGTGCCAGCACCACTGTAGGGATGGGTTCACCCCTCCACTTT.

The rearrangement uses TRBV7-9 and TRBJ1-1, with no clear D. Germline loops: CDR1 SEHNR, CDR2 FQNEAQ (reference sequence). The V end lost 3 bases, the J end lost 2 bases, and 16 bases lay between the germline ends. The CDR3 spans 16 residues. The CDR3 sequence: CASSFSGETANTEAFF. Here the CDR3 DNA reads TGTGCCAGCAGCTTTAGCGGGGAAACTGCCAACACTGAAGCTTTCTTT.

The CDR3 bases are TGTGCCAGCAGCTTGGCCGGAGGGAGCCCGGGGGAAAAACTGTTTTTT. This translates into CASSLAGGSPGEKLFF. The gene calls are TRBV5-4 and TRBJ1-4, with D uncertain. The CDR3 contains 16 residues. Per the germline V gene, CDR1 is SGHNT and CDR2 is YYREEE (reference sequence). V shed 0 bases and J shed 8 bases, with 17 bases lying between them.

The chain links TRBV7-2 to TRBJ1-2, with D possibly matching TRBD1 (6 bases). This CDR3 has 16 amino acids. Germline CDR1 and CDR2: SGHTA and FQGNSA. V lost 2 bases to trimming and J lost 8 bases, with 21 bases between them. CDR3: CASSLRGADTPWGYTF. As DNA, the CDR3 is TGTGCCAGCAGCTTACGGGGGGCGGACACCCCCTGGGGCTACACCTTC. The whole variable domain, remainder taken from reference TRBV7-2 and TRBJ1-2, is GAGVSQSPSNKVTEKGKDVELRCDPISGHTALYWYRQSLGQGLEFLIYFQGNSAPDKSGLPSDRFSAERTGGSVSTLTIQRTQQEDSAVYLCASSLRGADTPWGYTFGSGTRLTVV.

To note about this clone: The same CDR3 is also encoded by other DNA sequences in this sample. This chain's CDR3 is CASSGDRAYTEAFF. CDR3 DNA: TGTGCCAGCAGTGGAGACAGGGCCTACACTGAAGCTTTCTTT. This chain connects TRBV2 to TRBJ1-1, with TRBD1 identical over 7 bases. The J segment lost 3 bases and the V segment lost 4 bases, leaving 5 bases of the junction unmatched. The CDR3 length is 14 residues. Germline V gene sequence: CDR1 SNHLY, CDR2 FYNNEI.

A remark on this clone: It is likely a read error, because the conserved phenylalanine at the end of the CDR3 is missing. This CDR3 reads CASSPQSDSGNTIYS. The CDR3 DNA follows: TGTGCCAGCAGTCCCCAATCAGACTCTGGAAACACCATATATTCT. V gene TRBV25-1 combines with J gene TRBJ1-3; D remains ambiguous. Germline V gene sequence: CDR1 MGHDK, CDR2 SYGVNS. Trimming pared 5 bases from V and 0 bases from J, leaving 11 bases between. The length of the CDR3 is 15 residues.

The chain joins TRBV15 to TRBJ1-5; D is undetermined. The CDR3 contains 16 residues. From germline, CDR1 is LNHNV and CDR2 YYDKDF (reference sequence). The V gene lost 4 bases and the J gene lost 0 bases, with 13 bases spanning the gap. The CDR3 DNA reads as TGTGCCACCAGCAAAAGAGGTACGGATAGCAATCAGCCCCAGCATTTT. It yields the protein CATSKRGTDSNQPQHF.

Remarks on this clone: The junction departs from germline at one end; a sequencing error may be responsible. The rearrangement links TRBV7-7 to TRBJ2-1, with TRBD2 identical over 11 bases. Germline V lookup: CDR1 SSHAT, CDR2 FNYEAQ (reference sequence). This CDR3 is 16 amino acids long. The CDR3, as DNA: TGTGCTAGCAGCTCTTTAGCGGGGGGGCCGTTAAATGAGCAGTTCTTC. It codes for CASSSLAGGPLNEQFF.

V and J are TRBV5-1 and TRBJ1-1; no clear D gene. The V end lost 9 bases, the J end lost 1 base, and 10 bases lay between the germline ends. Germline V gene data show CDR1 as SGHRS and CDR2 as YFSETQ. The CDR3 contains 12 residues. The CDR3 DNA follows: TGCGCCACCCGGGAAGAGAACACTGAAGCTTTCTTT. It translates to CATREENTEAFF. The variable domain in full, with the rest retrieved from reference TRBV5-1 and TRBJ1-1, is KAGVTQTPRYLIKTRGQQVTLSCSPISGHRSVSWYQQTPGQGLQFLFEYFSETQRNKGNFPGRFSGRQFSNSRSEMNVSTLELGDSALYLCATREENTEAFFGQGTRLTVV.

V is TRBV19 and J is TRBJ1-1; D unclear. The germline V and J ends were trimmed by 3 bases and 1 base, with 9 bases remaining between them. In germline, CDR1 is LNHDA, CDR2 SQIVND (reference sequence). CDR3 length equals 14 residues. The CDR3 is CASSIGIPNTEAFF. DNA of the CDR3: TGTGCCAGTAGTATCGGAATTCCGAACACTGAAGCTTTCTTT.

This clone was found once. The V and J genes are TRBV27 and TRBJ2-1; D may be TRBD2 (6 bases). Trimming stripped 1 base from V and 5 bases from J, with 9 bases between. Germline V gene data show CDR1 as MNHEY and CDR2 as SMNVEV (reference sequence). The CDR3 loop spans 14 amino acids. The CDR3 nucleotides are TGTGCCAGCAGTTTATTGGGGGGAGACAATGAGCAGTTCTTC. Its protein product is CASSLLGGDNEQFF.

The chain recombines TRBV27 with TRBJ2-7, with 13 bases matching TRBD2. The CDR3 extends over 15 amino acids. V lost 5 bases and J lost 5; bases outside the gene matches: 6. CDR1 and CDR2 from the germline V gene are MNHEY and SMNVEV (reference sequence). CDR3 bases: TGTGCCAGCAGTCCTGGGACTAGCGGGACGGACGAGCAGTACTTC. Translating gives CASSPGTSGTDEQYF.

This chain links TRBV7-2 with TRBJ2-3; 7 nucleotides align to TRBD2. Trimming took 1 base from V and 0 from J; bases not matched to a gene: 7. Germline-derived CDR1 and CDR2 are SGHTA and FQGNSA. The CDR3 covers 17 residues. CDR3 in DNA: TGTGCCAGCAGCTTAGGGGCTAGCGGACCTAGCACAGATACGCAGTATTTT. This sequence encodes CASSLGASGPSTDTQYF.

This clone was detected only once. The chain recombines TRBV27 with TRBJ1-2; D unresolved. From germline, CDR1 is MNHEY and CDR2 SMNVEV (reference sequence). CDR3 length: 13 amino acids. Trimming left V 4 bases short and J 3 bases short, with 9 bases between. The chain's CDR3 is CASSSGPYYGYTF. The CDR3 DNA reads TGTGCCAGCAGTTCCGGGCCGTACTATGGCTACACCTTC.

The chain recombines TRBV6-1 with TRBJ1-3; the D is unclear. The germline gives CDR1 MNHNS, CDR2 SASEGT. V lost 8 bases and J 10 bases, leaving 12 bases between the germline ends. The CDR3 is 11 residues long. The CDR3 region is CASRLSWTIYF. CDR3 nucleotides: TGTGCCAGCCGACTTTCGTGGACCATATATTTT.

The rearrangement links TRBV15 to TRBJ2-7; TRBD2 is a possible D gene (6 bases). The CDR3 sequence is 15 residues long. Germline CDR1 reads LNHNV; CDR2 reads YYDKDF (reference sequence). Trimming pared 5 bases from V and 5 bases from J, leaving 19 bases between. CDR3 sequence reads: CATSVGRLESHEQYF. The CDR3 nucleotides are TGTGCCACCAGCGTTGGCCGACTAGAATCCCACGAGCAGTACTTC.

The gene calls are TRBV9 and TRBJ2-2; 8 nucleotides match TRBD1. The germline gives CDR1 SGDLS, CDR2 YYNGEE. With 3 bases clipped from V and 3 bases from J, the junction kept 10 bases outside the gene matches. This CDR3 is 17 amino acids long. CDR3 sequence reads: CASSAGLAGGYTGELFF. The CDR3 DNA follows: TGTGCCAGCAGCGCGGGACTGGCAGGGGGCTACACCGGGGAGCTGTTTTTT.

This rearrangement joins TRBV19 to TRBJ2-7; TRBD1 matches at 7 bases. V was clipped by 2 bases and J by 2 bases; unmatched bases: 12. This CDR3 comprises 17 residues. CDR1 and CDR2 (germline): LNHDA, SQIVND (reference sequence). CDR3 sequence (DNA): TGTGCCAGTAGTATAAATTCCGACAGGGCTGTTACCTACGAGCAGTACTTC. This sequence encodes CASSINSDRAVTYEQYF.

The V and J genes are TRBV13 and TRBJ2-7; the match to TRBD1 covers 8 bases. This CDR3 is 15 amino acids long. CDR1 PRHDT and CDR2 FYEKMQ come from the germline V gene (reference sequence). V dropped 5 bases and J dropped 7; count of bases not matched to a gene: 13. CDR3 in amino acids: CASSPKDRAMREQYF. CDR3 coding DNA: TGTGCCAGCAGCCCTAAGGACAGGGCGATGCGGGAGCAGTACTTC.

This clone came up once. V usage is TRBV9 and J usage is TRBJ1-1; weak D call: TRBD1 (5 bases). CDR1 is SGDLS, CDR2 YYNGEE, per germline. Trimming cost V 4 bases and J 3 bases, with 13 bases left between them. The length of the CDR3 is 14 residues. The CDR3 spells CASSPQGRDTEAFF. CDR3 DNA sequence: TGTGCCAGCAGCCCCCAGGGACGGGACACTGAAGCTTTCTTT.

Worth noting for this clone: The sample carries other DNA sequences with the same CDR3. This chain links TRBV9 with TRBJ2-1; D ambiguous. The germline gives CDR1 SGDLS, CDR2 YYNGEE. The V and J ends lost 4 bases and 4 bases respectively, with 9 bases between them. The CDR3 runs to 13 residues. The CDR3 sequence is CASSPSSYNEQFF. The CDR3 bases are TGTGCCAGCAGCCCGAGTAGTTACAATGAGCAGTTCTTC.

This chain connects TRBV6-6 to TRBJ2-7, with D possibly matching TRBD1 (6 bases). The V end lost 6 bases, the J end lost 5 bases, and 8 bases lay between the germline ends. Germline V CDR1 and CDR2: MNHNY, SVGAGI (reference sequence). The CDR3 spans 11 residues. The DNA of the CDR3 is TGTGCCAGCAGCGCAGGGGACGAGCAGTACTTC. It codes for CASSAGDEQYF.

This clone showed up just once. The CDR3 DNA sequence: TGTGCCAGCAGTTACCTTGTGGGATCCGAAGCTTTCTTT. Translated, it gives CASSYLVGSEAFF. V is TRBV6-6 and J is TRBJ1-1, with D unresolved. The V gene's germline CDR1 is MNHNY and CDR2 SVGAGI (reference sequence). The CDR3 spans 13 residues. The ends were cut back, 2 bases at V and 8 bases at J, with 12 bases in the middle.

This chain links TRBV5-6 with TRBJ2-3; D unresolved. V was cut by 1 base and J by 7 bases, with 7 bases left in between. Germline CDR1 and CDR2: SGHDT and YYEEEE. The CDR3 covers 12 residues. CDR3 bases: TGTGCCAGCAGCTTGCAGGCATATACGCAGTATTTT. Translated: CASSLQAYTQYF.

The CDR3 loop is CASSSKPLAAYIYEQYF. DNA for the CDR3: TGTGCCAGCAGCTCCAAGCCCCTAGCGGCCTACATCTACGAGCAGTACTTC. The V call is TRBV7-2, the J call TRBJ2-7, with TRBD2 identical over 7 bases. The CDR3 extends over 17 amino acids. The V segment lost 4 bases and the J segment 3 bases; nucleotides outside the gene matches: 15. The V gene's germline CDR1 is SGHTA and CDR2 FQGNSA.

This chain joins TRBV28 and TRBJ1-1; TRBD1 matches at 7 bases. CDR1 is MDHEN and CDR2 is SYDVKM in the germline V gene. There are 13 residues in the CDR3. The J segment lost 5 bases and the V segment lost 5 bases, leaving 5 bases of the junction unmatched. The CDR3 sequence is CASSQTGTTEAFF. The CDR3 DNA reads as TGTGCCAGCAGTCAGACAGGGACGACTGAAGCTTTCTTT.

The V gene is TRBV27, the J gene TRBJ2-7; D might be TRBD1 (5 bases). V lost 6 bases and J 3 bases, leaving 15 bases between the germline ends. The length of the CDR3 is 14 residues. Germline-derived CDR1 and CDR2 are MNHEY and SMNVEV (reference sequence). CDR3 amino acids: CASSSGILSYEQYF. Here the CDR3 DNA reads TGTGCCAGCAGCTCAGGGATTTTGAGCTACGAGCAGTACTTC.

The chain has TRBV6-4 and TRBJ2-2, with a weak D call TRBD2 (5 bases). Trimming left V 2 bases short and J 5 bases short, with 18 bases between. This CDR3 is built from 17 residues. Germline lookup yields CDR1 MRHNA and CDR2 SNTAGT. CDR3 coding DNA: TGTGCCAGCAGTGACAACGCCCTGGGGATAGCGACCGGGGAGCTGTTTTTT. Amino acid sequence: CASSDNALGIATGELFF.

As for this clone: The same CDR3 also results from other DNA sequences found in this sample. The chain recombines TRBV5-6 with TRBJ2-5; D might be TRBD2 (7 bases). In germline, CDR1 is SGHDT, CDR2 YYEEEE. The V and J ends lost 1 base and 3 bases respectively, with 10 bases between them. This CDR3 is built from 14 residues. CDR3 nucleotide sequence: TGTGCCAGCAGCTTGCGAGGGGGGGAAGAGACCCAGTACTTC. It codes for CASSLRGGEETQYF.

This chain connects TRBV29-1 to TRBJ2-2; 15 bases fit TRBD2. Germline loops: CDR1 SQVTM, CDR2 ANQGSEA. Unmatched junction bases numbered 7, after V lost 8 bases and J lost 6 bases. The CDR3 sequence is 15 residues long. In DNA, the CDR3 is TGCAGCAAACGGACTAGCGGGAGGGCCCCCGGGGAGCTGTTTTTT. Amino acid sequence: CSKRTSGRAPGELFF.

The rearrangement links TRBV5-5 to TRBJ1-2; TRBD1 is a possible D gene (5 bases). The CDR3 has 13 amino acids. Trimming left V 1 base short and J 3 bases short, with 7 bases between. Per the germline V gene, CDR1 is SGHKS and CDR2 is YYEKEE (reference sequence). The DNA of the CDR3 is TGTGCCAGCAGCTTGTGGGGCGACTATGGCTACACCTTC. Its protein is CASSLWGDYGYTF.

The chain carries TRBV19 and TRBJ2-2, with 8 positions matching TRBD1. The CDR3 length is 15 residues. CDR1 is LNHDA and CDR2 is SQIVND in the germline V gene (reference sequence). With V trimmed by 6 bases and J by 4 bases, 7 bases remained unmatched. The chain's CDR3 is CASRLDREGTGELFF. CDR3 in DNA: TGTGCCAGTAGATTGGACAGGGAAGGCACCGGGGAGCTGTTTTTT.